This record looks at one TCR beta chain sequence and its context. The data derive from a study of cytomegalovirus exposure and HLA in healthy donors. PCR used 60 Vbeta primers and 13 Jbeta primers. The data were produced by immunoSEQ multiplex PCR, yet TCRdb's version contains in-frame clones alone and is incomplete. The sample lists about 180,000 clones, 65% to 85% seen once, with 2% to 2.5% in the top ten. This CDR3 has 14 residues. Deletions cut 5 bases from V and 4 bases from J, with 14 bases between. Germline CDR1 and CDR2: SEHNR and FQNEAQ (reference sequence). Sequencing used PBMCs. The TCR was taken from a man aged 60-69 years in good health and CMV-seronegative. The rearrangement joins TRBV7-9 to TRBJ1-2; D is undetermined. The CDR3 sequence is CASSPAMSSYGYTF. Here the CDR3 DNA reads TGTGCCAGCAGCCCCGCTATGTCGAGCTATGGCTACACCTTC. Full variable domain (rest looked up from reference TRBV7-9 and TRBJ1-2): DTGVSQNPRHKITKRGQNVTFRCDPISEHNRLYWYRQTLGQGPEFLTYFQNEAQLEKSRLLSDRFSAERPKGSFSTLEIQRTEQGDSAMYLCASSPAMSSYGYTFGSGTRLTVV.